Listed below are T cell receptor beta chains from one sample, sequenced in a study of T cell repertoires in cytomegalovirus infection. Their antigens are not known. MiXCR, applied by TCRdb to the reads, yields one record per CDR3 protein. The profile covers roughly 920,000 distinct CDR3 sequences, with about a third appearing a single time and roughly 12% taken by the ten largest. Sample: cultured CD8+ T cells from PBMCs, taken from culture after CMV antigen stimulation. Receptor source: a human donor in good health (CMV status not recorded). Some clones in this sample may be carry-over from other donors' samples. The CDR3 runs from the conserved cysteine through the conserved F or W. D genes are given only for firm matches. Where a row states a size, it is once, few, many or the class of an expanded clone; other rows omit it.

J	D	V	size	CDR3	DNA
TRBJ2-7	TRBD1	TRBV6-5	-	CASSYNRGREQYF	TGTGCCAGCAGTTACAACAGGGGGCGCGAGCAGTACTTC
TRBJ2-3	TRBD1	TRBV7-8	few	CASSIRQGWVTDTQYF	TGTGCCAGCAGCATAAGACAGGGATGGGTCACAGATACGCAGTATTTT
TRBJ2-1	TRBD2	TRBV6-2/TRBV6-3	few	CASNGVAGGSYNEQFF	TGTGCCAGCAACGGGGTAGCGGGGGGTTCCTACAATGAGCAGTTCTTC
TRBJ2-1	-	TRBV11-2	many	CASSFWTKVGYNEQFF	TGTGCCAGCAGCTTCTGGACCAAAGTAGGGTACAATGAGCAGTTCTTC
TRBJ2-3	TRBD2	TRBV6-5	-	CASSPHPLAGGPDTQYF	TGTGCCAGCAGTCCTCATCCACTAGCGGGGGGCCCAGATACGCAGTATTTT
TRBJ2-3	-	TRBV7-8	-	CASSPKEGIDTQYF	TGTGCCAGCAGCCCGAAGGAAGGGATCGATACGCAGTATTTT
TRBJ2-7	TRBD1	TRBV7-9	-	CASSPDRVNEQYF	TGTGCCAGCAGCCCGGACAGGGTCAACGAGCAGTACTTC
TRBJ2-3	TRBD2	TRBV28	once	CASMGGGTTDTQYF	TGTGCCAGCATGGGCGGGGGGACCACAGATACGCAGTATTTT
TRBJ2-1	TRBD2	TRBV7-9	-	CASSLAQSGGALYNEQFF	TGTGCCAGCAGCTTAGCGCAAAGCGGGGGGGCCCTCTACAATGAGCAGTTCTTC
TRBJ1-5	-	TRBV12-3/TRBV12-4	-	CASRRGLNQPQHF	TGTGCCAGTCGTAGGGGTCTCAATCAGCCCCAGCATTTT
TRBJ2-1	-	TRBV5-4	-	CASSPGLNDNEQFF	TGTGCCAGCAGCCCGGGACTCAACGACAATGAGCAGTTCTTC
TRBJ1-4	TRBD1	TRBV15	-	CATSRERTGEKLFF	TGTGCCACCAGCAGAGAGCGGACAGGGGAAAAACTGTTTTTT
TRBJ1-6	-	TRBV25-1	-	CASGQHYNSPLHF	TGTGCCAGCGGACAGCATTATAATTCACCCCTCCACTTT
TRBJ2-3	TRBD2	TRBV6-6	once	CASSYDRTSGGNTDTQYF	TGTGCCAGCAGTTACGATAGGACTAGCGGGGGGAACACAGATACGCAGTATTTT
TRBJ2-5	-	TRBV7-2	few	CASSPDGHREYF	TGTGCCAGCAGCCCGGACGGCCACCGTGAGTACTTC
TRBJ2-5	TRBD1	TRBV5-1	few	CASSLAGTGPFQETQYF	TGCGCCAGCAGCTTGGCCGGGACAGGGCCTTTCCAAGAGACCCAGTACTTC
TRBJ2-3	-	TRBV12-3/TRBV12-4	-	CASSLEAGADTQYF	TGTGCCAGCAGTTTAGAAGCCGGGGCGGATACGCAGTATTTT
TRBJ1-5	-	TRBV7-2	many	CASSPVGGYSNQPQHF	TGTGCCAGCAGCCCCGTGGGGGGGTATAGCAATCAGCCCCAGCATTTT
TRBJ2-5	-	TRBV10-3	few	CAISVPGEKETQYF	TGTGCCATCAGTGTTCCGGGTGAAAAGGAGACCCAGTACTTC
TRBJ2-7	-	TRBV10-3	-	CAISVPGRSYEQYF	TGTGCCATCAGTGTTCCAGGTCGGAGCTACGAGCAGTACTTC
TRBJ2-1	TRBD2	TRBV19	-	CASSTGAGGPYNEQFF	TGTGCCAGTAGTACGGGAGCGGGGGGGCCCTACAATGAGCAGTTCTTC
TRBJ1-1	-	TRBV6-1	many	CASSEARILMNTEAFF	TGTGCCAGCAGTGAGGCCAGGATCCTCATGAACACTGAAGCTTTCTTT
TRBJ1-2	-	TRBV6-6	many	CASSPNTGYTF	TGTGCCAGCTCTCCCAATACTGGCTACACCTTC
TRBJ1-3	TRBD1	TRBV7-9	few	CASSGRTGDPSGNTIYF	TGTGCCAGCAGCGGGCGAACAGGGGACCCCTCTGGAAACACCATATATTTT
TRBJ1-2	-	TRBV6-1	-	CASLESGYGYTF	TGTGCCAGCCTCGAGTCGGGGTATGGCTACACCTTC
TRBJ2-1	-	TRBV7-9	few	CASSLGGAPMDEQFF	TGTGCCAGCAGCTTAGGAGGAGCCCCGATGGATGAGCAGTTCTTC
TRBJ2-7	-	TRBV6-1	-	CASSEGVTYEQYF	TGTGCCAGCTCCGAAGGTGTTACCTACGAGCAGTACTTC
TRBJ1-2	-	TRBV7-8	many	CASSSPEDRIPYGYTF	TGTGCCAGCAGCTCCCCGGAGGACAGAATCCCTTATGGCTACACCTTC
TRBJ2-3	-	TRBV2	few	CASSESPGTDTQYF	TGTGCCAGCAGTGAGAGCCCGGGCACAGATACGCAGTATTTT
TRBJ1-2	-	TRBV7-8	-	CASSLEDPGHYGYTF	TGTGCCAGCAGCTTAGAGGACCCAGGCCACTATGGCTACACCTTC
TRBJ2-7	-	TRBV27	-	CASSLTGFEFYEQYF	TGTGCCAGCAGTTTAACAGGGTTTGAGTTTTACGAGCAGTACTTC
TRBJ2-1	TRBD1	TRBV4-1	few	CASSPGDRDRNEQFF	TGCGCCAGCAGCCCCGGAGACAGGGATCGGAATGAGCAGTTCTTC
TRBJ1-2	-	TRBV20-1	-	CSADDPGPYGYTF	TGCAGTGCCGACGATCCGGGCCCCTATGGCTACACCTTC
TRBJ2-1	-	TRBV15	-	CATSSRDSNNEQFF	TGTGCCACCAGCTCCCGGGATTCAAACAATGAGCAGTTCTTC
TRBJ2-2	-	TRBV7-3	few	CASSPFPELSNTGELFF	TGTGCCAGCAGCCCTTTCCCTGAACTATCGAACACCGGGGAGCTGTTTTTT
TRBJ2-1	-	TRBV4-3	few	CASSQDRAGSYEQFF	TGCGCCAGCAGCCAAGATCGGGCAGGGAGCTATGAGCAGTTCTTC
TRBJ2-1	-	TRBV29-1	-	CSVLSGLGPNEQFF	TGCAGCGTCCTGTCGGGACTCGGGCCTAATGAGCAGTTCTTC
TRBJ1-6	-	TRBV7-6	many	CASSLARTDRPNSPLHF	TGTGCCAGCAGCTTAGCCCGGACAGACCGCCCTAATTCACCCCTCCACTTT
TRBJ2-1	TRBD2	TRBV7-9	few	CASSSPGGYNEQFF	TGTGCCAGCAGCTCGCCGGGAGGCTACAATGAGCAGTTCTTC
TRBJ2-3	-	TRBV29-1	-	CSVSVPDTQYF	TGCAGCGTTTCGGTTCCAGATACGCAGTATTTT
TRBJ1-2	TRBD1	TRBV24-1	few	CATSDQDRYYGYTF	TGTGCCACCAGTGATCAGGACAGGTATTACGGCTACACCTTC
TRBJ1-5	-	TRBV20-1	many	CSASLEGNQPQHF	TGCAGTGCCTCGCTTGAGGGCAATCAGCCCCAGCATTTT
TRBJ2-7	-	TRBV27	few	CASSSGNSYEQYF	TGTGCCAGCAGTTCAGGGAACTCCTACGAGCAGTACTTC
TRBJ1-2	TRBD1	TRBV12-3/TRBV12-4	-	CASRKPGGSHIYGYTF	TGTGCCAGCAGAAAACCAGGGGGAAGTCACATCTATGGCTACACCTTC
TRBJ2-1	-	TRBV7-9	few	CASSSSNLLYNEQFF	TGTGCCAGCAGCTCTAGCAACCTACTCTACAATGAGCAGTTCTTC
TRBJ2-2	TRBD2	TRBV12-5	-	CASGLELAGDKLNTGELFF	TGTGCTAGTGGTTTGGAACTAGCGGGGGACAAGCTGAACACCGGGGAGCTGTTTTTT
TRBJ1-1	-	TRBV4-2	-	CASTLGVLNTEAFF	TGTGCCAGCACCCTAGGGGTGCTAAACACTGAAGCTTTCTTT
TRBJ2-1	-	TRBV12-3/TRBV12-4	many	CASSLWGDEQFF	TGTGCCAGCAGTTTATGGGGCGATGAGCAGTTCTTC
TRBJ2-1	-	TRBV7-2	many	CASSFRQYNEQFF	TGTGCCAGCAGCTTCAGGCAGTACAATGAGCAGTTCTTC
TRBJ1-2	-	TRBV6-5	-	CASSLTTVITGHTAGASGYTF	TGTGCCAGCAGTTTAACTACGGTTATAACGGGACACACAGCTGGGGCGAGTGGCTACACCTTC
TRBJ1-2	-	TRBV7-6	few	CASSLARRSVYGYTF	TGTGCCAGCAGCTTAGCGCGTCGGTCCGTCTATGGCTACACCTTC
TRBJ1-1	-	TRBV6-1	-	CASSAVTAATEAFF	TGTGCCAGCAGTGCTGTCACTGCGGCCACTGAAGCTTTCTTT
TRBJ2-7	-	TRBV12-3/TRBV12-4	once	CASSLATGREQYF	TGTGCCAGCAGTTTAGCCACAGGGCGCGAGCAGTACTTC
TRBJ2-3	TRBD1	TRBV14	-	CASSVVGGAADTQYF	TGTGCCAGCAGCGTTGTAGGGGGCGCGGCAGATACGCAGTATTTT
TRBJ2-3	-	TRBV7-9	-	CASSLGRGPDTQYF	TGTGCCAGCAGCTTAGGACGGGGGCCAGATACGCAGTATTTT
TRBJ2-3	-	TRBV7-3	many	CASSLIRRGRTDTQYF	TGTGCCAGCAGCTTAATTAGGCGGGGCCGCACAGATACGCAGTATTTT
TRBJ2-5	TRBD1	TRBV28	many	CASGPGTGGVKTQYF	TGTGCCAGCGGTCCCGGGACAGGGGGCGTAAAGACCCAGTACTTC
TRBJ2-5	TRBD1	TRBV6-6	few	CASSYPDRVETQYF	TGTGCCAGCAGTTACCCGGACAGGGTCGAGACCCAGTACTTC
TRBJ2-2	TRBD1	TRBV27	-	CASTSPGQGDTGELFF	TGTGCCAGCACGTCGCCGGGACAGGGGGACACCGGGGAGCTGTTTTTT
TRBJ2-2	TRBD1	TRBV2	few	CASSEAGTGITGELFF	TGTGCCAGCAGTGAGGCCGGGACAGGGATCACCGGGGAGCTGTTTTTT